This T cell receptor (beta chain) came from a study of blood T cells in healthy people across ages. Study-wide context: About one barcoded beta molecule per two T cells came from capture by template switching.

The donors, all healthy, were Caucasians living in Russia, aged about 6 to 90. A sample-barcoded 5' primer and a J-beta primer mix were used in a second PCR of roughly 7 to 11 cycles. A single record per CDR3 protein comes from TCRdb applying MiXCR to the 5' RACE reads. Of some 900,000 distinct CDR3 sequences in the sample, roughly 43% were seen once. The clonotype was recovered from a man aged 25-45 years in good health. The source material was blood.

The CDR3 nucleotides are TGTGCCATCAGTCGGCCAGAAACGATCACTGAAGCTTTCTTT. Its translation: CAISRPETITEAFF. V usage is TRBV10-3 and J usage is TRBJ1-1; unclear D gene. CDR3 length equals 14 residues. With 5 bases removed from V and 4 bases from J, the gap between germline ends came to 14 bases. Germline V CDR1 and CDR2: ENHRY, SYGVKD.